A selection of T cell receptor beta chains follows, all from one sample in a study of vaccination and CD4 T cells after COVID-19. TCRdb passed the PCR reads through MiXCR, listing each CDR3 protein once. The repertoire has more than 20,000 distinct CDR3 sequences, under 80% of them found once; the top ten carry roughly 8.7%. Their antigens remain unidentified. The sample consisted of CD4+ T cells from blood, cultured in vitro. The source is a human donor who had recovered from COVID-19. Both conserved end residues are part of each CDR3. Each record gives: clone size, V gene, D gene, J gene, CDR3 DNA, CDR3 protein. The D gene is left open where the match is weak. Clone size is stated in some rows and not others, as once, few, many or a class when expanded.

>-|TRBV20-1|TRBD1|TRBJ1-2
TGCAGTGCTAGAGGGGGACAGAGACAGGCGAGCTATGGCTACACCTTC
CSARGGQRQASYGYTF
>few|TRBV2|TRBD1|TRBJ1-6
TGTGCCAGCAGTGGAACCACAGGGGATAATTCACCCCTCCACTTT
CASSGTTGDNSPLHF
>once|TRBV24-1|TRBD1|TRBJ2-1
TGTGCCACCAGTGATTTGGGGACAGGTATGAAGTTCTTC
CATSDLGTGMKFF
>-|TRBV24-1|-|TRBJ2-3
TGTGCCACCAGTGATTTTAACAGGGCAGATACGCAGTATTTT
CATSDFNRADTQYF
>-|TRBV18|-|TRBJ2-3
TGTGCCAGCTCACCAGAGGGACGGAGATTTTATACGCAGTATTTT
CASSPEGRRFYTQYF
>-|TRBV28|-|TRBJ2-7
TGTGCCAGCAGTCGGGCGGGACCGAGAACCTACGAGCAGTACTTC
CASSRAGPRTYEQYF
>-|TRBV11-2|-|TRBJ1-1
TGTGCCAGCAGCTTGATACAGGAGAACACTGAAGCTTTCTTT
CASSLIQENTEAFF
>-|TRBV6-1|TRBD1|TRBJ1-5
TGTGCCAGCAGTGAAAAAGGACAGGGGTTACAGCCCCAGCATTTT
CASSEKGQGLQPQHF
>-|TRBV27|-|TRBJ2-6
TGTGCCAGCAGTTTCTGGGGGTCTGGGGCCAACGTCCTGACTTTC
CASSFWGSGANVLTF
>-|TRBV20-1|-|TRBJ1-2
TGCAGTGCTAGTTACTATGGCTACACCTTC
CSASYYGYTF
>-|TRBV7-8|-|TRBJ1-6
TGTGCCAGCAGCTCGAGGACGAGCTCCTATAATTCACCCCTCCACTTT
CASSSRTSSYNSPLHF
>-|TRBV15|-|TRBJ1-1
TGTGCCACCAGCAGGACATCCGGGATTACTGAAGCTTTCTTT
CATSRTSGITEAFF
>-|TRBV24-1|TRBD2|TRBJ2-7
TGTGCCACCAGTGATCGGACTAGCGGGAGCTACGAGCAGTACTTC
CATSDRTSGSYEQYF
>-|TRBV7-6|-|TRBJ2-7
TGTGCCAGCAGCCCGTTGACAACTCCGGAGCAGTACTTC
CASSPLTTPEQYF
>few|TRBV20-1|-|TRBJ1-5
TGCAGTGCTCCGGTGAGGACAGCGATTAGCAATCAGCCCCAGCATTTT
CSAPVRTAISNQPQHF
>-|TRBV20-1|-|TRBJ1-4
TGCAGTGGGTCAAGGGCGGAAAAACTGTTTTTT
CSGSRAEKLFF
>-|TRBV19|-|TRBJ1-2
TGTGCCAGTAGTATGGGACGGGCCGCAACCTATGGCTACACCTTC
CASSMGRAATYGYTF
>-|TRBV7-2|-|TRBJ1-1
TGTGCCAGCAGCTTATCGGGGATTAGGAACACTGAAGCTTTCTTT
CASSLSGIRNTEAFF
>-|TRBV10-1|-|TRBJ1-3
TGCGCCAGCAGGGGGGGGGTGACCTCTGGAAACACCATATATTTT
CASRGGVTSGNTIYF
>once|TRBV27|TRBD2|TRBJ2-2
TGTGCCAGCAGTTCAAGGACTAGCGGGAACACCGGGGAGCTGTTTTTT
CASSSRTSGNTGELFF
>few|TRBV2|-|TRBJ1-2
TGTGCCAGCAGTCAGGACAGTCGCTATGGCTACACCTTC
CASSQDSRYGYTF
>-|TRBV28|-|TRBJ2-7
TGTGCCAGCAGTTACGGGAACTACTACGAGCAGTACTTC
CASSYGNYYEQYF
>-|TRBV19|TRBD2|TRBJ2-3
TGTGCCAGTAGTTTAGGGACTATGGCCGATACGCAGTATTTT
CASSLGTMADTQYF
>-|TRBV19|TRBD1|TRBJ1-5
TGTGCCAGTACCTCAAGGACAGGTTCTTCTCAGCCCCAGCATTTT
CASTSRTGSSQPQHF
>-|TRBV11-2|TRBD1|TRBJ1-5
TGTGCCAGCAGCGTAACAGGGGGCGTGCGTCAGCCCCAGCATTTT
CASSVTGGVRQPQHF
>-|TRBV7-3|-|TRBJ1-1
TGTGCCAGCAGCTTGGTGCCCATGAACACTGAAGCTTTCTTT
CASSLVPMNTEAFF
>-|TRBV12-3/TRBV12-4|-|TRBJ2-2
TGTGCCAGCAGCCGAGAAACGACCGGGGAGCTGTTTTTT
CASSRETTGELFF
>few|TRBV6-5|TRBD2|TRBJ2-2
TGTGCCAGCAGTTACTCCCCGGCGGGGGCGAACACCGGGGAGCTGTTTTTT
CASSYSPAGANTGELFF
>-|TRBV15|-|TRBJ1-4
TGTGCCACCAGCAGAGGTGGGCTAAAAGCAACTAATGAAAAACTGTTTTTT
CATSRGGLKATNEKLFF
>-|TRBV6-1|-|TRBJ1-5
TGTGCCAGCAGTCCCCGGTCCAATCAGCCCCAGCATTTT
CASSPRSNQPQHF
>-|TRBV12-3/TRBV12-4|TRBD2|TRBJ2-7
TGTGCCAGCAGAAAATCGGGAGGAGGTAACGAGCAGTACTTC
CASRKSGGGNEQYF
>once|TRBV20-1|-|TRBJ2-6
TGCAGTGCTAGGGTCCATCCCGGGACCGATCTATACTCTGGGGCCAACGTCCTGACTTTC
CSARVHPGTDLYSGANVLTF
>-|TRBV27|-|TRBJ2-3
TGTGCCAGCAGTTCGGGAAGAAGGCCCACAGATACGCAGTATTTT
CASSSGRRPTDTQYF
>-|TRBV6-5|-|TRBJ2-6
TGTGCCAGCAGTTACTCAGGGTCTACCGGGGCCAACGTCCTGACTTTC
CASSYSGSTGANVLTF
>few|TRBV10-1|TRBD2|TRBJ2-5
TGCGCCAGCAGTGAGTCGGTGGGGGGGATCCGAGAGACCCAGTACTTC
CASSESVGGIRETQYF
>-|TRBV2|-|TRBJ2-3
TGTGCCAGCATTGATCCACCAGATACGCAGTATTTT
CASIDPPDTQYF
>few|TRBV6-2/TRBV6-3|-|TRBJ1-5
TGTGCCAGCAGGCTTAGGGCAGGGGACAATCAGCCCCAGCATTTT
CASRLRAGDNQPQHF
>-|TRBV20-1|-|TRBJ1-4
TGCAGCGTGGGAGGAGACACCGGTGGGCAGGAAAAACTGTTTTTT
CSVGGDTGGQEKLFF
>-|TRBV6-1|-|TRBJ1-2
TGTGCCACCTCGGGGGCTGGTCTTAACTATGGCTACACCTTC
CATSGAGLNYGYTF
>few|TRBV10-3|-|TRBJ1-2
TGTGCCATCAGTCAATCCCCTGCCACCGGCTACACCTTC
CAISQSPATGYTF
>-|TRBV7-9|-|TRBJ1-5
TGTGCCAGCGAAGGGCAGGGAGGTCAGCCCCAGCATTTT
CASEGQGGQPQHF